The 8 T cell receptor beta chains below all came from one sample that was sequenced in a study of early T cells in non-severe SARS-CoV-2 infection (dated by TCRdb to the early 2020s). The receptor library was made with 5' RACE. Sequenced using a NextSeq 500. TCRdb applied fastp at Q25 and MiXCR to the public reads, then kept only in-frame beta chains. One record per CDR3 amino acid sequence lists the most common genes and DNA. The table for this sample lists under 85,000 distinct CDR3 sequences; about 5% of them were counted only once. Jointly, the top ten make up around 7.3% of the sample. This material consisted of whole blood, taken at baseline. These receptors were taken from an adult who was a healthcare worker with PCR-confirmed SARS-CoV-2 infection or an uninfected control (not recorded which).

This clonotype was seen at least ten times. V usage is TRBV6-2 or TRBV6-3 and J usage is TRBJ1-1, with D possibly matching TRBD1 (5 bases). The CDR3 contains 14 residues. Between the trimmed V and J ends, which lost 4 bases and 1 base, there was a span of 10 bases. Germline V gene lookup returns CDR1 MNHEY and CDR2 SVGEGT. CDR3 bases: TGTGCCAGCAGTTGGGACGGAGGGAACACTGAAGCTTTCTTT. It translates to CASSWDGGNTEAFF.

This chain links TRBV7-9 with TRBJ1-4; D remains unclear. The length of the CDR3 is 17 residues. From germline, CDR1 is SEHNR and CDR2 FQNEAQ (reference sequence). V gave up 4 bases and J gave up 0 bases, with 15 bases separating them. The CDR3 is CASSSEIQAPTNEKLFF. The CDR3 DNA sequence: TGTGCCAGCAGCTCCGAGATCCAGGCGCCAACTAATGAAAAACTGTTTTTT.

This clonotype was detected a few times. This chain uses TRBV9 with TRBJ2-3, with D possibly being TRBD1 (6 bases). The CDR3 is made up of 16 amino acids. CDR1 SGDLS and CDR2 YYNGEE come from the germline V gene. Trimming pared 4 bases from V and 2 bases from J, leaving 17 bases between. The CDR3, as DNA: TGTGCCAGCAGCACCCAGACAGGCGAGTACACAGATACGCAGTATTTT. Encoded protein: CASSTQTGEYTDTQYF. The full variable domain, with the rest looked up from reference TRBV9 and TRBJ2-3, is DSGVTQTPKHLITATGQRVTLRCSPRSGDLSVYWYQQSLDQGLQFLIQYYNGEERAKGNILERFSAQQFPDLHSELNLSSLELGDSALYFCASSTQTGEYTDTQYFGPGTRLTVL.

This clonotype was seen a few times. The rearrangement links TRBV12-3 or TRBV12-4 to TRBJ1-2; tentatively, D is TRBD1 (6 bases). The germline V and J ends were trimmed by 4 bases and 4 bases, with 13 bases remaining between them. This CDR3 region has 14 residues. The CDR3 nucleotides are TGTGCCAGCAGTTCGAGGGGGACCGGCTATGGCTACACCTTC. It yields the protein CASSSRGTGYGYTF.

This clonotype was seen many times. The chain recombines TRBV12-3 or TRBV12-4 with TRBJ2-2; TRBD2 agrees at 11 bases. Germline trimming cut 1 base from V and 1 base from J; bases unmatched to any gene: 8. The CDR3 contains 19 residues. DNA for the CDR3: TGTGCCAGCAGTTTAGTGGCTAGCGGGAGGACGAGGAACACCGGGGAGCTGTTTTTT. Its protein product is CASSLVASGRTRNTGELFF.

This clonotype was recorded at least ten times. The chain uses TRBV6-5 and TRBJ1-1; no definite D call. V lost 8 bases, J lost 6 bases, and 13 bases lay in between. This CDR3 comprises 12 residues. Germline loops: CDR1 MNHEY, CDR2 SVGAGI. The CDR3 sequence is CASASRTSEAFF. CDR3 bases: TGTGCCAGCGCTTCGCGGACTTCTGAAGCTTTCTTT.

The chain employs TRBV9 and TRBJ1-6; D call uncertain. CDR3 length: 16 amino acids. Germline-derived CDR1 and CDR2 are SGDLS and YYNGEE. The V end was cut by 0 bases, the J end by 4 bases, with 11 bases between. This chain's CDR3 is CASSVEGEAYNSPLHF. CDR3 DNA: TGTGCCAGCAGCGTAGAGGGAGAGGCTTATAATTCACCCCTCCACTTT.

This clonotype was recorded many times. The genes are TRBV5-1 and TRBJ1-6; D is possibly TRBD1 (6 bases). The ends were cut back, 2 bases at V and 8 bases at J, with 17 bases in the middle. Looked up from germline, CDR1 is SGHRS and CDR2 is YFSETQ. This CDR3 has 16 amino acids. This chain's CDR3 is CASSLSPAGADSPLHF. CDR3 nucleotide sequence: TGCGCCAGCAGCTTAAGCCCAGCAGGGGCTGATTCACCCCTCCACTTT.